The T cell receptor (beta chain) described here comes from a study of lymphopenia after photon versus proton radiotherapy. General observations from the study: After lymphocyte nadir, photon-treated repertoires showed oligoclonal expansion, especially CD8+ Temra. Under photons, naive T cells and diversity fell while effector/memory populations rose.

Measured with immunoSEQ multiplex PCR; TCRdb has only the in-frame clones, and not every one. Of more than 80,000 clones listed, around four fifths were seen once; the top ten hold 1.3% to 1.5%. Note on this clone: Its antigen is undetermined.

This CDR3 is built from 15 residues. The germline V gene encodes CDR1 SGHRS and CDR2 YFSETQ. V was cut by 7 bases and J by 2 bases, with 15 bases left in between. Sequences were derived from peripheral blood, sampled from a patient treated with proton-based radiotherapy. The clonotype originates from a man in his fifties or sixties with pancreatic cancer. The rearrangement uses TRBV5-1 and TRBJ2-2; D is possibly TRBD1 (7 bases). The CDR3 loop reads CASAPQGGNTGELFF. CDR3 nucleotides: TGCGCCAGCGCTCCCCAGGGGGGAAACACCGGGGAGCTGTTTTTT.